This T cell receptor beta chain was identified in a study of blood T cell repertoires in COVID-19. Study context: PBMCs, B-cell-depleted T cells, or T cells provided the cDNA or gDNA that made up the material.

Using immunoSEQ multiplex PCR, the repertoire was profiled, and TCRdb retains in-frame clones only, with some absent. The sample has fewer than 110,000 clones; more than 70% are singletons. The receptor was derived from a woman aged 55-75 years with acute or convalescent COVID-19. Sequenced input: peripheral blood.

CDR3 in DNA: TGTGCCAGCTGCTACGTGGAAGAGACCCAGTACTTC. Translation: CASCYVEETQYF. This rearrangement joins TRBV2 to TRBJ2-5; D is unresolved. This CDR3 has 12 amino acids. Germline CDR1 SNHLY, CDR2 FYNNEI. V was clipped by 8 bases and J by 3 bases, with 10 bases between them.